The 5 T cell receptor beta chains in this list originate from one sample, sequenced in a study of blood T cells in healthy people across ages. A second PCR, run for about 6 to 11 cycles, used a sample-barcoded 5' primer plus a J-beta primer mix. In TCRdb, the 5' RACE reads were re-called with MiXCR into one record per CDR3 protein. The sample records around 1,500,000 distinct CDR3 sequences, about 43% being singletons. What was sequenced was blood. The source of these receptors is a woman aged 18-30 years in good health.

This clonotype was observed a handful of times. This chain joins TRBV4-2 and TRBJ2-6, with D unclear. This CDR3 region has 16 residues. V was cut by 0 bases and J by 4 bases, with 10 bases left in between. CDR1 LGHNA and CDR2 YNFKEQ come from the germline V gene. CDR3 region: CASSQDAGAGANVLTF. The CDR3 DNA sequence: TGTGCCAGCAGCCAAGACGCCGGAGCAGGGGCCAACGTCCTGACTTTC.

Here the CDR3 DNA reads TGTGCCAGCATCACTTCACGGGGGGCCATTGAGCAGTTCTTC. It translates to CASITSRGAIEQFF. The rearrangement links TRBV2 to TRBJ2-1, with a tentative D call TRBD2 (7 bases). This CDR3 is 14 amino acids long. CDR1 and CDR2 from the germline V gene are SNHLY and FYNNEI. V gave up 7 bases and J gave up 9 bases, with 19 bases separating them.

This clonotype showed up just a few times. V usage is TRBV13 and J usage is TRBJ1-1; a weak D match, TRBD1 (6 bases). Trimming took 5 bases from V and 1 from J, leaving 17 bases between them. CDR3 length: 16 amino acids. Germline V CDR1 and CDR2: PRHDT, FYEKMQ (reference sequence). The CDR3 is CASSTAPGHTNTEAFF. CDR3 DNA: TGTGCCAGCAGCACAGCCCCGGGACACACGAACACTGAAGCTTTCTTT.

The chain recombines TRBV7-9 with TRBJ2-3; 9 nucleotides match TRBD2. V was clipped by 6 bases and J by 8 bases; unmatched bases: 12. CDR3 size: 15 residues. Looked up from germline, CDR1 is SEHNR and CDR2 is FQNEAQ (reference sequence). In nucleotides, the CDR3 is TGTGCCAGCAGTTATAGCGGGGGACCCCAGGGTACGCAGTATTTT. Translation gives CASSYSGGPQGTQYF.

The DNA for the CDR3 is TGTGCCAGCAGCTTTCAGGGGGGAGCCAATGGCTACACCTTC. It codes for CASSFQGGANGYTF. The chain uses TRBV7-6 and TRBJ1-2, with 7 bases lining up with TRBD1. Germline assignment: CDR1 SGHVS and CDR2 FNYEAQ. The CDR3 extends over 14 amino acids. The V segment lost 3 bases and the J segment 6 bases; nucleotides outside the gene matches: 7. Looking up the rest from reference TRBV7-6 and TRBJ1-2 gives the full variable domain: GAGVSQSPRYKVTKRGQDVALRCDPISGHVSLYWYRQALGQGPEFLTYFNYEAQQDKSGLPNDRFSAERPEGSISTLTIQRTEQRDSAMYRCASSFQGGANGYTFGSGTRLTVV.